This TCR beta chain was retrieved from a study of shared clonotypes between healthy human individuals. General observations from the study: Against clonotypes common to all four donors, non-shared ones had lower generation probabilities. An effect of sequencing depth on clonotype sharing among donors was expected.

Execution of the assay was at deep level. The authors loaded roughly 180 ng DNA, tens of thousands of T cell genomes, into sorted-subset replicate PCRs. The table came from immunoSEQ multiplex PCR; TCRdb's copy has only in-frame clones and leaves some out. The sample yields some 550,000 clones, roughly 97% seen once. For this clone: What it recognizes is unknown.

The CDR3 totals 15 residues. Trimming took 3 bases from V and 4 from J; bases not matched to a gene: 5. CDR1 and CDR2 from the germline V gene are MGHRA and YSYEKL. The sequencing sample was made of naive CD4+ T cells sorted from blood. The subset denotes: CD45RA+ positively selected. The receptor's source is a young woman in good health. V is TRBV4-1 and J is TRBJ2-7; 11 bases fit TRBD2. CDR3 residues: CASSQPSGRKYEQYF. In nucleotides, the CDR3 is TGCGCCAGCAGCCAGCCTAGCGGGAGGAAGTACGAGCAGTACTTC.